What follows is one T cell receptor (beta chain) and its context. Its specificity is unknown. At one end, the junction sequence differs from germline, possibly due to a read error. TCRbeta libraries were built with three rounds of nested PCR, modified from ARM-PCR. TCRdb re-derived calls from the multiplex PCR reads in MiXCR, one entry per CDR3 protein. The sample gives just over 200,000 distinct CDR3 sequences, 60% to 75% of which show up once; 20% to 25% is in the top ten. The data were taken from a study of tumor and adjacent non-tumor tissue in lung cancer. Study context: Histology: under 15 adenocarcinoma, a couple of squamous cell carcinoma, 1 small cell lung cancer.

Findings and caveats of the study: Tumor TCR diversity, when higher, was linked to shorter survival.

The germline gives CDR1 DFQATT, CDR2 SNEGSKA (reference sequence). CDR3 length: 16 residues. RNA was extracted from bulk tissue without any cell sorting. Sequencing used lung tumor tissue. The origin of this receptor is a man between 60 and 75 years old with non-small cell lung cancer. The chain is built from TRBV20-1 and TRBJ2-1; 8 bases line up with TRBD1. The CDR3 bases are TGCAGTGCTATTCGAGTGCAGGGGGCCACCTACGATGAGCAGTTCTTC. Translating gives CSAIRVQGATYDEQFF.